The rows below give T cell receptor beta chains drawn from one sample of a study of cytomegalovirus exposure and HLA in healthy donors. Profiling relied on immunoSEQ multiplex PCR, and the TCRdb table lists in-frame clones only, not all of them. The table includes 200,000 to 250,000 clones, roughly 80% detected once. Sequencing was done on a sample of PBMCs. Receptor source: a man in his forties or fifties in good health and CMV-seronegative. CDR3s include the opening cysteine and the closing phenylalanine or tryptophan. Fields, in order: D gene, clone size, J gene, V gene, CDR3 DNA, CDR3 protein. D genes are given only for firm matches. Some rows mark clone size as missing; the rest say once, few, many or name a class of expanded clone.

TRBD1 NA TRBJ2-7 TRBV28 TGTGCCAGCAGTTCCGGGACAGGGGTCTACGAGCAGTACTTC CASSSGTGVYEQYF
TRBD2 NA TRBJ2-5 TRBV27 TGTGCCAGCAGTTTATCGATGATCGGGGCGGGAGGTGCCTATGAGACCCAGTACTTC CASSLSMIGAGGAYETQYF
NA few TRBJ2-3 TRBV7-3 TGTGCCAGCAGCCCTGGGTTCGGGGATACGCAGTATTTT CASSPGFGDTQYF
NA NA TRBJ2-7 TRBV12-5 TGTGCTACAGTCCGGCTAGCGACCTACGAGCAGTACTTC CATVRLATYEQYF
TRBD1 NA TRBJ1-5 TRBV18 TGTGCCAGCTCACCGACGGACAGGGGATATCAGCCCCAGCATTTT CASSPTDRGYQPQHF
TRBD1 few TRBJ1-2 TRBV7-2 TGTGCCAGCAGCTTAGGGGGACAGGGCGAGGTTCGCTACACCTTC CASSLGGQGEVRYTF
TRBD2 NA TRBJ2-3 TRBV10-3 TGTGCCATCAGTGAGCTGGCGGGAGTTGGGACAGATACGCAGTATTTT CAISELAGVGTDTQYF
NA NA TRBJ2-3 TRBV20-1 TGCAGTGCTAAGCCCACAGATACGCAGTATTTT CSAKPTDTQYF
NA NA TRBJ2-2 TRBV2 TGTGCCAGCAGTGCCGGAGGCACCGGGGAGCTGTTTTTT CASSAGGTGELFF
TRBD1 few TRBJ1-5 TRBV6-6 TGTGCCAGCAGCAGGACAGGTGATCAGCCCCAGCATTTT CASSRTGDQPQHF
NA NA TRBJ1-2 TRBV11-2 TGTGCCAGCAGCCTAACCCGGGATTACTATGGCTACACCTTC CASSLTRDYYGYTF
TRBD2 NA TRBJ2-1 TRBV5-1 TGCGCCAGCAGCCCGGGGACTAGCGCAATGCTAAGTTACAATGAGCAGTTCTTC CASSPGTSAMLSYNEQFF
TRBD1 once TRBJ2-2 TRBV15 TGTGCCACCAGCAGAGGTTACCCCCGGACAGGGATTCCCGGGGAGCTGTTTTTT CATSRGYPRTGIPGELFF
NA NA TRBJ2-5 TRBV6-5 TGTGCCAGCAGCTCAACAGGGCAGGAGACCCAGTACTTC CASSSTGQETQYF
TRBD2 NA TRBJ2-3 TRBV28 TGTGCCAGCAGTATAGCGGGAGCTCGCACAGATACGCAGTATTTT CASSIAGARTDTQYF
NA once TRBJ1-2 TRBV12-5 TGTGCTAGTGGCTTGTTCGGGGTTGGCTATGGCTACACCTTC CASGLFGVGYGYTF
NA NA TRBJ2-1 TRBV18 TGTGCCAGCTCACCACCGAACCAGGGGCTTGACAATGAGCAGTTCTTC CASSPPNQGLDNEQFF
NA NA TRBJ1-2 TRBV19 TGTGCCAGTAGTGGGAGGGAGGTCGGCGGCTACACCTTC CASSGREVGGYTF
TRBD1 NA TRBJ2-7 TRBV18 TGTGCCAGCTCCCTCGGGACAGGGGCCTCCTACGAGCAGTACTTC CASSLGTGASYEQYF
TRBD1 NA TRBJ2-6 TRBV19 TGTGCCAGTAGTACGGGACAGGGTGTTTCTGGGGCCAACGTCCTGACTTTC CASSTGQGVSGANVLTF
NA NA TRBJ1-4 TRBV5-1 TGCGCCAGCAGCTTGGAGAGCGGGGGAACTAATGAAAAACTGTTTTTT CASSLESGGTNEKLFF
NA NA TRBJ2-5 TRBV7-9 TGTGCCAGCAGCTTAGTTTGGAGCGCCGGAGAGACCCAGTACTTC CASSLVWSAGETQYF
NA few TRBJ1-2 TRBV5-1 TGCGCCAGCAGCTTGGGGCAGGGTATGGAATATGGCTACACCTTC CASSLGQGMEYGYTF
TRBD2 NA TRBJ2-7 TRBV10-3 TGTGCCATCAGTGAGAGGGAGGGCGAGCAGTACTTC CAISEREGEQYF
TRBD1 NA TRBJ1-5 TRBV29-1 TGCAGCGTTGGCAGGGGGCCGGATCAGCCCCAGCATTTT CSVGRGPDQPQHF
TRBD1 few TRBJ2-7 TRBV5-1 TGCGCCAGCACATTCGGGGACAGAGACCCCCTCTACGAGCAGTACTTC CASTFGDRDPLYEQYF
TRBD1 NA TRBJ1-5 TRBV7-9 TGTGCCAGCAGCTCATGGACAGGGAGTTACAATCAGCCCCAGCATTTT CASSSWTGSYNQPQHF
TRBD1 once TRBJ2-6 TRBV28 TGTGCCAGCAGGGAAAGACAGGGCGGGGGGGCCAACGTCCTGACTTTC CASRERQGGGANVLTF
TRBD1 NA TRBJ2-7 TRBV7-9 TGTGCCAGCAGCCCATCCGGGACAGGGACTTACGAGCAGTACTTC CASSPSGTGTYEQYF
NA NA TRBJ1-1 TRBV27 TGTGCCAGCAGTTTAATAGGAGGAAGGACTGAAGCTTTCTTT CASSLIGGRTEAFF
NA once TRBJ2-4 TRBV28 TGTGCCAGCACCTACGGGGGAGTAGGGAACATTCAGTACTTC CASTYGGVGNIQYF
NA NA TRBJ2-3 TRBV4-1 TGCGCCAGCAGCCAAGACAGGGGGGTAGATACGCAGTATTTT CASSQDRGVDTQYF
TRBD1 NA TRBJ1-1 TRBV4-3 TGCGCCAGCAGCCAATCCCAGACAGGGGTAAACACTGAAGCTTTCTTT CASSQSQTGVNTEAFF
TRBD1 NA TRBJ1-1 TRBV4-1 TGCGCCAGCAGCCAAGCCGGGACAGGGAAAACTGAAGCTTTCTTT CASSQAGTGKTEAFF
TRBD2 once TRBJ2-3 TRBV28 TGTGCCAGCAGTCAGGGACTAGCGGGAGAGTCAGATACGCAGTATTTT CASSQGLAGESDTQYF
NA NA TRBJ2-7 TRBV9 TGTGCCAGCAGCGTAGGGGTTATAGCAGAGCAGTACTTC CASSVGVIAEQYF
NA NA TRBJ2-3 TRBV21-1 TGTGCCAGCAGCAAAGCGCAATCCCTTTACAGGGGGTTTAGCACAGATACGCAGTATTTT CASSKAQSLYRGFSTDTQYF
TRBD1 NA TRBJ2-2 TRBV5-5 TGTGCCAGCAGCCCCAGGGGGCGGGACACCGGGGAGCTGTTTTTT CASSPRGRDTGELFF
TRBD1 NA TRBJ1-2 TRBV7-8 TGTGCCAGCAGCTGGGACAGGGGGTTTGGCTACACCTTC CASSWDRGFGYTF
NA NA TRBJ2-2 TRBV21-1 TGTGCCAGCAGCTTCCGACTAGCGGGCAAAACCGGGGAGCTGTTTTTT CASSFRLAGKTGELFF
TRBD1 NA TRBJ2-6 TRBV29-1 TGCAGCGTTGAAGGGACAGGGGGTTCGGGGGCCAACGTCCTGACTTTC CSVEGTGGSGANVLTF
NA NA TRBJ2-4 TRBV5-8 TGTGCCAGCAGCTTGACAGGGTCACTCATCCTCAACATTCAGTACTTC CASSLTGSLILNIQYF